This TCR beta chain appears in the sequencing data of a study of T cell repertoires in cytomegalovirus infection. This clonotype was detected a few times. TCRdb passed the reads through MiXCR, listing each CDR3 protein once. The sample records roughly 500,000 distinct CDR3 sequences, more than 15% being singletons. Trimming removed 5 bases at V and 5 bases at J, with 16 bases between. CDR3 size: 14 residues. Germline V gene lookup returns CDR1 LNHDA and CDR2 SQIVND (reference sequence). This clonotype originated in a human donor in good health (CMV status not recorded). Some clones in this sample may be carry-over from other donors' samples. Sequencing was performed on CD8+ T cells from PBMCs. V and J are TRBV19 and TRBJ2-7; D is undetermined. This chain's CDR3 is CASSFSPTMNEQYF. Written as DNA, the CDR3 is TGTGCCAGTAGTTTCTCCCCCACTATGAACGAGCAGTACTTC.